A selection of T cell receptor beta chains follows, all from one sample in a study of cytomegalovirus exposure and HLA in healthy donors. The table came from immunoSEQ multiplex PCR; TCRdb's copy has only in-frame clones and leaves some out. The sample shows around 150,000 clones, about 74% of them seen only once. Source material: PBMCs. Receptor source: a man in his thirties or forties in good health and CMV-seronegative. Each CDR3 is given without its conserved first and last residue. The order of the fields is clone size, V gene, CDR3 length, CDR3 protein. The size of a clone is reported for some rows only, either as once, few or many, or as a class for expanded clones.

size: .; V: TRBV6-5; length: 12; CDR3: ASNPGAGAYGYT
size: once; V: TRBV25-1; length: 11; CDR3: ASSAGATDTQY
size: .; V: TRBV29-1; length: 16; CDR3: SVEPPLAGGSVTDTQY
size: .; V: TRBV19; length: 14; CDR3: ASSPSGGSNTGELF
size: .; V: TRBV5-1; length: 13; CDR3: ASSLDWTAFKEQY
size: .; V: TRBV30; length: 11; CDR3: AWSVRASQPQH
size: .; V: TRBV19; length: 11; CDR3: ASSTRREETQY
size: .; V: TRBV4-1; length: 18; CDR3: ASSQEWGLAGERAKNIQY
size: .; V: TRBV7-2; length: 13; CDR3: ASSLGTSGPYEQY
size: .; V: TRBV10-2; length: 14; CDR3: ASSESPEQGAYGYT
size: .; V: TRBV11-2; length: 11; CDR3: ASSLGRLVEQY
size: .; V: TRBV9; length: 13; CDR3: ASSVGGITYNEQF
size: .; V: TRBV5-1; length: 15; CDR3: ASSPGVASGSKDTQY
size: .; V: TRBV19; length: 12; CDR3: ASTQGAGANVLT
size: .; V: TRBV6-6; length: 12; CDR3: ASSLDRGPQPQH
size: .; V: TRBV6-6; length: 12; CDR3: ASSYTAGGYEAF
size: .; V: TRBV28; length: 17; CDR3: ASSLRSRGLAPNTGELF
size: few; V: TRBV21-1; length: 13; CDR3: ASPVGDRNTYEQY
size: .; V: TRBV19; length: 12; CDR3: ASSRTGGMDTQY
size: .; V: TRBV7-8; length: 9; CDR3: ASSLTDTQY
size: few; V: TRBV6-4; length: 15; CDR3: ASRRKPGTGGRGTQY
size: .; V: TRBV30; length: 14; CDR3: AWSVRGQGHLDTQY
size: .; V: TRBV2; length: 9; CDR3: ASVGSNEQY
size: .; V: TRBV2; length: 13; CDR3: ASSVQGLSGNTIY
size: .; V: TRBV7-3; length: 16; CDR3: ASSLTPPGRGLYNEQF